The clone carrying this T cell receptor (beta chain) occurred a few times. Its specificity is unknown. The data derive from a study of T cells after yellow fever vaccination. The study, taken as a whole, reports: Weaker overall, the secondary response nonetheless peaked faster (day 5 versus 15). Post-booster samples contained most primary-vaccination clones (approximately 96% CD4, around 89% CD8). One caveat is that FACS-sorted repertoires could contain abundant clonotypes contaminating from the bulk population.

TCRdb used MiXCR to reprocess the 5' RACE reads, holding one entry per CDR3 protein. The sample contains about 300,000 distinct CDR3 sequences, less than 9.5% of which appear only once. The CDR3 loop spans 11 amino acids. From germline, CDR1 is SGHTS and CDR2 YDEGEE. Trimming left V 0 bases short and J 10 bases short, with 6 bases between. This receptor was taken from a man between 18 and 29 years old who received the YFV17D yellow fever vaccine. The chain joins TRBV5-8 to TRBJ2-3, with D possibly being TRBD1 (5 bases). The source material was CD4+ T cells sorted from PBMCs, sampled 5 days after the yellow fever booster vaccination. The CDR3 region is CASSLGRAQYF. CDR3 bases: TGTGCCAGCAGCTTGGGCAGGGCGCAGTATTTT.